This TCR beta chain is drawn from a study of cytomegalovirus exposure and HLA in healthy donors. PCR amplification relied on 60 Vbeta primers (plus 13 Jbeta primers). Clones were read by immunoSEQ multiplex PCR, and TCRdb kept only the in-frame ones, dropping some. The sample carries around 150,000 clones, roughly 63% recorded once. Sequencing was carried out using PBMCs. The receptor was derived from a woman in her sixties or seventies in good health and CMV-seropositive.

This CDR3 reads CASTGGTEAFF. DNA for the CDR3: TGCGCCAGCACAGGGGGTACTGAAGCTTTCTTT. The chain combines TRBV5-1 with TRBJ1-1; 7 bases are a match to TRBD1. Per the germline V gene, CDR1 is SGHRS and CDR2 is YFSETQ. J gave up 5 bases and V 6 bases, and 1 base lay outside the gene matches. The CDR3 sequence is 11 residues long. Drawing the rest from reference TRBV5-1 and TRBJ1-1, the complete variable domain is KAGVTQTPRYLIKTRGQQVTLSCSPISGHRSVSWYQQTPGQGLQFLFEYFSETQRNKGNFPGRFSGRQFSNSRSEMNVSTLELGDSALYLCASTGGTEAFFGQGTRLTVV.